This TCR beta chain was sequenced in a study of type 1 regulatory T cells. Regarding this clonotype: The antigen is undetermined.

The graft donor-derived T-allo10 cells reportedly recognize host alloantigens, are anergic, and suppress alloantigen-specifically. TCRdb redid the calling of the reads with MiXCR, one entry per CDR3 protein. The profile shows 60,000 to 80,000 distinct CDR3 sequences, about three fifths of them singletons. The TCR comes from a human donor in good health. The specimen sequenced was cultured T cells, either the whole culture or a sorted T cell fraction (not recorded which). Subset denoted: Tr1-enriched cell product generated in vitro against host alloantigens.

The CDR3 loop is CSANRGTGDEKLFF. CDR3 sequence (DNA): TGCAGTGCCAACAGGGGGACGGGGGATGAAAAACTGTTTTTT. V usage is TRBV20-1 and J usage is TRBJ1-4, with 8 bases matching TRBD1. The CDR3 consists of 14 residues. J was trimmed by 6 bases and V by 6 bases; bases with no gene match: 9. The germline V gene has CDR1 DFQATT and CDR2 SNEGSKA (reference sequence).